This T cell receptor (beta chain) was obtained from a study of T cell responses to AZD1222 COVID-19 vaccine. The table lists this clone with a count of one. The antigen is not known. Repertoires were generated with immunoSEQ multiplex PCR, while TCRdb's copy carries only in-frame clones and drops some. This table holds around 170,000 clones, 88% found once. Study-level points and caveats: Increases in Spike-specific TCR breadth and depth were seen after two AZD1222 doses.

CDR3 length equals 13 residues. The V end lost 5 bases, the J end lost 2 bases, and 9 bases lay between the germline ends. Germline lookup yields CDR1 MDHEN and CDR2 SYDVKM. The chain links TRBV28 to TRBJ1-2, with a possible D match to TRBD1 (5 bases). Sequences were derived from peripheral blood, sampled 28 days after the second AZD1222 dose. The source is an adult who received the AZD1222 COVID-19 vaccine. The CDR3 region is CASSLRVNYGYTF. In nucleotides, the CDR3 is TGTGCCAGCAGTCTCAGGGTCAACTATGGCTACACCTTC.